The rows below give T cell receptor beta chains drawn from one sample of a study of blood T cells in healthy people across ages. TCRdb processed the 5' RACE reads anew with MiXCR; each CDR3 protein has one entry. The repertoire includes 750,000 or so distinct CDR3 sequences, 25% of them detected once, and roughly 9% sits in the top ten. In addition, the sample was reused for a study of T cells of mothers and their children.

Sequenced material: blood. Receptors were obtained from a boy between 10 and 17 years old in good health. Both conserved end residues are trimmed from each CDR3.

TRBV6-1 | ASSPGQGFLGLETQY
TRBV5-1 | ASSSPERSDEQY
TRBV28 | ASTISGTQY
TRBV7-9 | ASSLTGYGYEQY
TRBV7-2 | ASSRTVYEQY
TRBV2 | ASTGGAVNTGELF
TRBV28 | ASSLSGQKTSYEQY
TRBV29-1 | SVEGWEGSETQY
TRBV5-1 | ASSLAGATSVILGETQY
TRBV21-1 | ASPTDREEGYEQY
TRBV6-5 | ASSLAGFQETQY
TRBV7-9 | ARSLPAGETQY
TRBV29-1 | SATGQGVQDGYT
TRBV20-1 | SASIAGSPNSYEQY
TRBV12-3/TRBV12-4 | ASSPGFDGTSRTDTQY
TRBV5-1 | ASSLLSSSGTHEQY